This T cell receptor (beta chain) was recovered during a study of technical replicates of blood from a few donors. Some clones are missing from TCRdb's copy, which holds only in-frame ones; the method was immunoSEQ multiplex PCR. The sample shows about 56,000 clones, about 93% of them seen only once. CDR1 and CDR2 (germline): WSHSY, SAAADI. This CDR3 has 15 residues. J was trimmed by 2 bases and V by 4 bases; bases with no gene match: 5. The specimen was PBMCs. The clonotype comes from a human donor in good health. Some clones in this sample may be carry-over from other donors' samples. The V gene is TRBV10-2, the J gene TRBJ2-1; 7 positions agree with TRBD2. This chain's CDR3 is CASSAPSGTYNEQFF. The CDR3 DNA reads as TGCGCCAGCAGTGCCCCTAGCGGCACCTACAATGAGCAGTTCTTC.